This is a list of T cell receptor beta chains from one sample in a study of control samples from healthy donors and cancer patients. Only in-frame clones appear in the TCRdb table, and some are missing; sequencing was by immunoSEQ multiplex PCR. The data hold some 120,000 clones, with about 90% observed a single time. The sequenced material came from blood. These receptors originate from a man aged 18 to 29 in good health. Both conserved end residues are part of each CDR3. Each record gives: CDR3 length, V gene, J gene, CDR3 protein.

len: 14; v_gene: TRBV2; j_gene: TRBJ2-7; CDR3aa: CASSPGGLRNEQYF
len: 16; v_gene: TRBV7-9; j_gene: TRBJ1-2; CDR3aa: CASSLAGLEGQNGYTF
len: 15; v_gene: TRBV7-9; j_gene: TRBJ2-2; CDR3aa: CASSSSSDPPGELFF
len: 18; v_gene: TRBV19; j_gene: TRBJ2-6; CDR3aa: CASSLGLRGDSGANVLTF
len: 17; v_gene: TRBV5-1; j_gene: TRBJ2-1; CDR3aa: CASSLGAIAGGLNEQFF
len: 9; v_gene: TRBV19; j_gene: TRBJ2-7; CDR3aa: CASLLEQYF
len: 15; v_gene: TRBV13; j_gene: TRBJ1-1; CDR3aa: CASSPRLGGNTEAFF
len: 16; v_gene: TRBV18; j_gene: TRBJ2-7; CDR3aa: CASSVALGRAAYEQYF
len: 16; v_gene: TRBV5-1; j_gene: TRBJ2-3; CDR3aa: CASSLSPREVTDTQYF
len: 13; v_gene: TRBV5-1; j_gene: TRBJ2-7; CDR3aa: CASSAGGGDEQYF
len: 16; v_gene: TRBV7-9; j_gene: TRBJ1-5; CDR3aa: CASSLAGDSSNQPQHF
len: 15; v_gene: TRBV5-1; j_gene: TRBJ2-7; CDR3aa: CASSLAMTESYEQYF
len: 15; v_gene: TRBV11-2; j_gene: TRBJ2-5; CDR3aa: CASSLNGQNQETQYF
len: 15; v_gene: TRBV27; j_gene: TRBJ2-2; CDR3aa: CASSSGTGVTGELFF
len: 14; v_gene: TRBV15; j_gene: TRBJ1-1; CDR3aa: CATIGRGGAYEAFF
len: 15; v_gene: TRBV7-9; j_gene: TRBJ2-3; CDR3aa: CASSPRQGSTDTQYF
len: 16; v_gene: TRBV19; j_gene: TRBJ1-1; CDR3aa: CASSIARWGRDTEAFF
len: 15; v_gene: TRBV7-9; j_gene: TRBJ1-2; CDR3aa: CASSATRTDSNGYTF
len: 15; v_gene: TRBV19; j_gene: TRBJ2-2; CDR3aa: CASSIRQSVPGELFF
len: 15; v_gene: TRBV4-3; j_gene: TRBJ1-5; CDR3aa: CASSQDTEDSQPQHF
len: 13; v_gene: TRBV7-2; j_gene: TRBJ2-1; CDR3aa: CASRSVGLNEQFF
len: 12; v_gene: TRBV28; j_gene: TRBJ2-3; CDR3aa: CASSHGRDTQYF
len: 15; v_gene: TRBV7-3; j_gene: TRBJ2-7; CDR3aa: CASSSSGLPHYEQYF
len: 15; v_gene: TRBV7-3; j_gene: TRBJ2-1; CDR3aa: CASSLGLAGNNEQFF
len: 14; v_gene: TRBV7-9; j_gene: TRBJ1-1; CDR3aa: CASSQGSENTEAFF
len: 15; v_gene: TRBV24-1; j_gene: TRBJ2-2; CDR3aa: CATSLAGGPPGELFF
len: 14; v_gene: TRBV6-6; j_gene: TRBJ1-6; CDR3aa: CASSRDRGNSPLHF
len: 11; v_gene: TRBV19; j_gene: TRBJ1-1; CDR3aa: CAGGRGAEAFF
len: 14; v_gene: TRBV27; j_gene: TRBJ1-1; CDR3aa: CASSLYGYTTEAFF
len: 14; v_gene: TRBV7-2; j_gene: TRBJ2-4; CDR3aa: CASSYTSGGDIQYF
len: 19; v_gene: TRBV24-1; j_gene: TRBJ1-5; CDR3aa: CATSDNPGGAVSNNQPQHF
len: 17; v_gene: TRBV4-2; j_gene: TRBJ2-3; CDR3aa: CASSQDGRGGGTDTQYF
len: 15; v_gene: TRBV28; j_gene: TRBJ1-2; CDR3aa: CASSATGAFLYGYTF
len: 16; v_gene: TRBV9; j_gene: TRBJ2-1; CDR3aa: CASSVEGSGIYNEQFF
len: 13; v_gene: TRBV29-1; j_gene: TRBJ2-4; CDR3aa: CSVAGEGRSIQYF
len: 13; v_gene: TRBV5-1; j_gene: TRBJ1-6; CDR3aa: CASSLAPDSPLHF
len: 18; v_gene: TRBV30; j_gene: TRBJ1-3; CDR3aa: CAWSVPAWRTSSGNTIYF
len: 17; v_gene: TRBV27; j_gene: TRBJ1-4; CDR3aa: CASSVANHRGTNEKLFF
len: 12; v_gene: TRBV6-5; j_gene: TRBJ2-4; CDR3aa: CATRMGENIQYF
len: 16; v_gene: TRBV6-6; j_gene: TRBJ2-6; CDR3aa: CASSYVQLLGANVLTF
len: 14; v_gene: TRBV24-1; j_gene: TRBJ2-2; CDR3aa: CATRATANTGELFF
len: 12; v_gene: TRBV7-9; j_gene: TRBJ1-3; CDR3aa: CASSLAGNTIYF
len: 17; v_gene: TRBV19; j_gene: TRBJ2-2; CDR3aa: CASQEFQGLANTGELFF
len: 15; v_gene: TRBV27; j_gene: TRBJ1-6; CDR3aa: CASRRTGTKNSPLHF
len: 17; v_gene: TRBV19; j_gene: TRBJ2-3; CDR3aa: CASSIRFLAGWKDTQYF
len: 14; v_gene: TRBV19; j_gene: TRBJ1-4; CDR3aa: CASSIRRFNEKLFF
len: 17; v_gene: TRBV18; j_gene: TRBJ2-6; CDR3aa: CASSHDLGGSGANVLTF
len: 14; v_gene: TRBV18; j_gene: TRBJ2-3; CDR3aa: CASSLGQGADTQYF
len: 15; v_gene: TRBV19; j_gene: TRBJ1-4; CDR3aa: CASSFTLRTNEKLFF
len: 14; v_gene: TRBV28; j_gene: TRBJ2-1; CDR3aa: CASSLAFGSNEQFF
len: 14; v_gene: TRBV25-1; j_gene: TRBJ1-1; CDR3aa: CASSGSTGNTEAFF
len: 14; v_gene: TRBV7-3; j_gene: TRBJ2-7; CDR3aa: CASSPQRGPYEQYF
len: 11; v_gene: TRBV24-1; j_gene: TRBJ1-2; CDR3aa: CATSPNYGYTF
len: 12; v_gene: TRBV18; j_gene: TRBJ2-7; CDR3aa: CASSPGSYEQYF
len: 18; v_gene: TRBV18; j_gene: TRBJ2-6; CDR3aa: CASSPWAEYDSGANVLTF
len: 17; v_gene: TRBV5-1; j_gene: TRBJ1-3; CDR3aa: CASSSFSTGLTGNTIYF
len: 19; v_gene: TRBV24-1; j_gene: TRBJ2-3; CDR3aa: CATSDGPGGRDYLTDTQYF